This is a list of T cell receptor beta chains from one sample in a study of shared clonotypes between healthy human individuals. Some clones are missing from TCRdb's copy, which holds only in-frame ones; the method was immunoSEQ multiplex PCR. The sample yields roughly 500,000 clones, more than 95% seen once. Sequenced input: naive CD4+ T cells sorted from blood. The origin of the receptors is a young woman in good health. Both conserved end residues are part of each CDR3. The D gene is left open where the match is weak. Size is stated for part of the rows, as once, few or many counts, or as a class when the clone is expanded.

J	D	V	size	CDR3	DNA
TRBJ1-1	NA	TRBV19	NA	CASSIRGGGKNTEAFF	TGTGCCAGTAGTATTCGGGGAGGTGGTAAGAACACTGAAGCTTTCTTT
TRBJ2-2	NA	TRBV6-5	NA	CASKWGATGELFF	TGTGCCAGCAAGTGGGGAGCCACCGGGGAGCTGTTTTTT
TRBJ2-7	TRBD1	TRBV5-6	once	CASSALGQGAREQYF	TGTGCCAGCAGCGCCCTAGGACAGGGGGCTAGGGAGCAGTACTTC
TRBJ2-5	NA	TRBV6-1	NA	CAIRVGVQETQYF	TGTGCCATAAGGGTCGGGGTTCAAGAGACCCAGTACTTC
TRBJ2-3	NA	TRBV6-1	NA	CASSEDDSGRTDTQYF	TGTGCCAGCAGTGAAGATGACAGTGGACGCACAGATACGCAGTATTTT
TRBJ1-1	NA	TRBV27	NA	CASSFMGVATEAFF	TGTGCCAGCAGTTTTATGGGGGTGGCCACTGAAGCTTTCTTT
TRBJ2-7	TRBD2	TRBV28	NA	CASRISGGSSYEQYF	TGTGCCAGCAGGATCTCGGGAGGATCCTCCTACGAGCAGTACTTC
TRBJ2-3	TRBD2	TRBV7-7	NA	CASSRYGAGTTVDTQYF	TGTGCCAGCAGCCGATATGGAGCGGGAACTACGGTAGATACGCAGTATTTT
TRBJ2-5	TRBD2	TRBV11-2	NA	CASSLTSGRVAETQYF	TGTGCCAGCAGCTTGACTAGCGGGAGGGTGGCAGAGACCCAGTACTTC
TRBJ2-1	TRBD2	TRBV7-9	NA	CASSSTSGSQEQFF	TGTGCCAGCAGCTCAACTAGCGGGAGTCAGGAGCAGTTCTTC
TRBJ2-7	NA	TRBV13	NA	CASSLPTGTNSYEQYF	TGTGCCAGCAGCCTTCCGACCGGGACGAACTCCTACGAGCAGTACTTC
TRBJ1-1	NA	TRBV6-6	NA	CASGPNPPEAFF	TGTGCCAGCGGCCCCAACCCACCTGAAGCTTTCTTT
TRBJ2-4	TRBD2	TRBV7-3	NA	CASSSHGLVRNPIAKNIQYF	TGTGCCAGCAGCTCCCATGGACTAGTGAGGAATCCGATAGCCAAAAACATTCAGTACTTC
TRBJ2-7	NA	TRBV21-1	NA	CASSKTGTPSYEQYF	TGTGCCAGCAGCAAGACCGGGACGCCCTCCTACGAGCAGTACTTC
TRBJ2-4	NA	TRBV28	NA	CASSRRTTVWGIQYF	TGTGCCAGCAGCCGTAGGACAACAGTTTGGGGCATTCAGTACTTC
TRBJ1-1	NA	TRBV10-3	NA	CATTGNTEAFF	TGTGCCACCACAGGGAACACTGAAGCTTTCTTT
TRBJ2-7	NA	TRBV4-1	once	CASSQDGPGETYEQYF	TGCGCCAGCAGCCAAGACGGCCCTGGTGAAACCTACGAGCAGTACTTC
TRBJ2-1	TRBD2	TRBV7-8	NA	CASSGATSGRTYNEQFF	TGTGCCAGCAGCGGAGCCACTAGCGGGAGGACCTACAATGAGCAGTTCTTC
TRBJ2-1	TRBD1	TRBV29-1	NA	CSVRDRATHNEQFF	TGCAGCGTTAGGGACAGGGCGACCCACAATGAGCAGTTCTTC
TRBJ1-2	TRBD1	TRBV28	NA	CASSSFKTGTVGVYGYTF	TGTGCCAGCAGCAGTTTTAAAACGGGGACAGTAGGGGTCTATGGCTACACCTTC
TRBJ2-1	TRBD2	TRBV28	NA	CATLREGNEQFF	TGTGCCACCCTGAGGGAGGGGAATGAGCAGTTCTTC
TRBJ2-7	TRBD2	TRBV18	NA	CASSPSGTLIEQYF	TGTGCCAGCTCACCAAGCGGGACTCTTATCGAGCAGTACTTC
TRBJ2-7	TRBD2	TRBV2	NA	CASGGLAGAYEQYF	TGTGCCAGCGGTGGACTAGCGGGAGCCTACGAGCAGTACTTC
TRBJ1-1	TRBD1	TRBV19	NA	CASNRGLMGADRGVAEAFF	TGTGCCAGTAACAGGGGGCTAATGGGTGCGGACAGGGGAGTAGCTGAAGCTTTCTTT
TRBJ2-7	TRBD1	TRBV28	NA	CASSLGQSSYEQYF	TGTGCCAGCAGTCTGGGACAGAGCTCCTACGAGCAGTACTTC
TRBJ2-2	TRBD2	TRBV7-2	NA	CASSLLAVNTGELFF	TGTGCCAGCAGTCTACTAGCGGTGAACACCGGGGAGCTGTTTTTT
TRBJ2-5	TRBD2	TRBV4-1	NA	CASSQDPGLAGDGETQYF	TGCGCCAGCAGCCAAGATCCGGGACTAGCGGGAGACGGAGAGACCCAGTACTTC
TRBJ2-2	TRBD2	TRBV11-3	NA	CASSPGRFLGLESGELFF	TGTGCCAGCAGCCCGGGAAGGTTCTTAGGACTAGAATCCGGGGAGCTGTTTTTT
TRBJ1-5	NA	TRBV21-1	NA	CASSEPAGDQPQHF	TGTGCCAGCAGCGAGCCGGCGGGAGATCAGCCCCAGCATTTT
TRBJ1-1	NA	TRBV5-1	NA	CASSLFGGSNAEAFF	TGCGCCAGCAGCTTGTTTGGGGGGTCAAACGCTGAAGCTTTCTTT
TRBJ2-7	NA	TRBV2	NA	CASSEPPASYEQYF	TGTGCCAGCAGTGAACCCCCCGCTAGCTACGAGCAGTACTTC
TRBJ1-3	NA	TRBV5-5	NA	CASSLTFGRLSGNTIYF	TGTGCCAGCAGCTTGACCTTTGGGAGGTTGTCTGGAAACACCATATATTTT
TRBJ2-7	NA	TRBV19	NA	CASSSEAGLNF	TGTGCCAGTAGTAGTGAGGCAGGCCTAAACTTC
TRBJ2-7	NA	TRBV19	NA	CASSANSYEQYF	TGTGCCAGTAGTGCAAATTCCTACGAGCAGTACTTC
TRBJ1-2	TRBD1	TRBV5-5	NA	CASSRDSYGYTF	TGTGCCAGCAGCCGGGACAGCTATGGCTACACCTTC
TRBJ1-4	NA	TRBV5-4	few	CASSLDASVGEKLFF	TGTGCCAGCAGCTTGGACGCGTCGGTCGGTGAAAAACTGTTTTTT
TRBJ1-5	TRBD1	TRBV28	NA	CASSPRTGIINQPQHF	TGTGCCAGCAGTCCTCGGACAGGGATTATAAATCAGCCCCAGCATTTT
TRBJ1-2	NA	TRBV28	once	CASSLRQGWIDIYGYTF	TGTGCCAGCAGTTTAAGGCAAGGGTGGATCGATATCTATGGCTACACCTTC
TRBJ2-6	TRBD2	TRBV7-9	NA	CASSPRLAENSGANVLTF	TGTGCCAGCAGCCCCCGACTAGCGGAAAACTCTGGGGCCAACGTCCTGACTTTC
TRBJ2-5	TRBD1	TRBV5-1	NA	CASSLGQGAPGTQYF	TGCGCCAGCAGCTTGGGACAGGGCGCACCAGGGACCCAGTACTTC
TRBJ2-5	NA	TRBV13	once	CASSGGLLVGNPQETQYF	TGTGCCAGCAGTGGGGGCCTCTTGGTTGGCAATCCCCAAGAGACCCAGTACTTC
TRBJ2-7	TRBD1	TRBV5-6	NA	CASGLGTGGYEQYF	TGTGCCAGCGGCTTAGGGACAGGGGGCTACGAGCAGTACTTC
TRBJ1-4	NA	TRBV28	NA	CASTLGGVTNEKLFF	TGTGCCAGCACCCTGGGGGGCGTAACTAATGAAAAACTGTTTTTT
TRBJ1-5	TRBD1	TRBV19	NA	CATSPGQDDQPQHF	TGTGCCACCTCGCCCGGACAGGACGATCAGCCCCAGCATTTT
TRBJ1-1	TRBD1	TRBV27	NA	CASRGTTGMTEAFF	TGTGCCAGCAGGGGGACGACAGGGATGACTGAAGCTTTCTTT
TRBJ2-5	NA	TRBV4-2	NA	CASSQEAVGTQYF	TGTGCCAGCAGCCAAGAGGCCGTAGGCACCCAGTACTTC
TRBJ2-1	TRBD2	TRBV11-3	NA	CASSPHGRTSGNEQFF	TGTGCCAGCAGCCCACACGGGAGGACTAGCGGAAATGAGCAGTTCTTC
TRBJ2-4	TRBD2	TRBV4-1	NA	CASSQDHGLAGLAKNIQYF	TGCGCCAGCAGCCAAGATCACGGACTAGCGGGGCTAGCCAAAAACATTCAGTACTTC
TRBJ1-1	NA	TRBV7-8	NA	CASSTRPINTEAFF	TGTGCCAGCAGCACCCGGCCCATCAACACTGAAGCTTTCTTT
TRBJ1-1	NA	TRBV6-6	NA	CASTDGGVMTEAFF	TGTGCCAGCACCGATGGGGGGGTGATGACTGAAGCTTTCTTT
TRBJ2-7	TRBD2	TRBV6-1	NA	CASRGTSGSPYEQYF	TGTGCCAGCAGAGGGACTAGCGGGAGCCCCTACGAGCAGTACTTC